This is a list of T cell receptor beta chains from one sample in a study of T cell repertoires in aging, cancer and after chemotherapy. TCRdb re-called the multiplex PCR reads through MiXCR, storing one row per CDR3 protein. Among about 6,200 distinct CDR3 sequences, about 30% were seen once, and the ten largest hold approximately 8.4%. Specimen: blood. These receptors came from a human donor with a blood cancer. Both conserved end residues are part of each CDR3. The D gene is left open where the match is weak. Rows give clone size only sometimes, using once, few, many, or a class for an expanded clone.

d_gene | j_gene | abundance | v_gene | CDR3nt | CDR3aa
NA | TRBJ2-5 | medium-sized | TRBV6-5 | TGTGCCAGCAGTTACGGGGCAAGAGGGACCCAGTACTTC | CASSYGARGTQYF
TRBD1 | TRBJ2-4 | once | TRBV7-9 | TGTGCCAGCAGTCTTATATCCCGGACAGGGGAATTAGCCAAAAACATTCAGTACTTC | CASSLISRTGELAKNIQYF
NA | TRBJ2-1 | few | TRBV19 | TGTGCCAGTAGTATTGGAGCGTTTAAAGGGACGGGGCAGTTCTTC | CASSIGAFKGTGQFF
NA | TRBJ1-3 | NA | TRBV5-1 | TGCGCCAGCAGCTCCCAGGGTGGGGTGTCTGGAAACACCATATATTTT | CASSSQGGVSGNTIYF
TRBD1 | TRBJ2-5 | medium-sized | TRBV5-5 | TGTGCCAGCAGTCGGACAGGGGTCTTTCAAGAGACCCAGTACTTC | CASSRTGVFQETQYF
NA | TRBJ2-1 | NA | TRBV12-3/TRBV12-4 | TGTGCCAGCAGTTTGAGCAGGGGCCTATACAATGAGCAGTTCTTC | CASSLSRGLYNEQFF
TRBD2 | TRBJ2-7 | few | TRBV6-2/TRBV6-3 | TGTGCCAGCAAGTGGGCGGGAGGTGCAGCCTACGAGCAGTACTTC | CASKWAGGAAYEQYF
NA | TRBJ2-7 | hyperexpanded | TRBV29-1 | TGCAGCGTTGGGGTGTGGGTGTTTGGGGGCTCCTACGAGCAGTACTTC | CSVGVWVFGGSYEQYF
NA | TRBJ2-7 | NA | TRBV11-1 | TGTGCCAGCAGCTTAGAAACACGTCTCGAGCAGTACTTC | CASSLETRLEQYF
NA | TRBJ2-5 | NA | TRBV6-2/TRBV6-3 | TGTGCCAGCAGTCCCCCTCCGCTTGAGGGGGAGACCCAGTACTTC | CASSPPPLEGETQYF
NA | TRBJ2-1 | medium-sized | TRBV18 | TGTGCCAGCTCACCCAACGGGGGCTCCTACAATGAGCAGTTCTTC | CASSPNGGSYNEQFF
TRBD2 | TRBJ2-3 | few | TRBV6-5 | TGTGCCTGGGGACTAGCGGGAGGGCCAGATACGCAGTATTTT | CAWGLAGGPDTQYF
NA | TRBJ2-1 | few | TRBV5-1 | TGCGCCAGCAGCTCGGTGGGTCGGGAGTATGAGCAGTTCTTC | CASSSVGREYEQFF
NA | TRBJ2-7 | NA | TRBV7-9 | TGTGCCAGCAGCTTGGGCCGGGACACCGGGACCTACGAGCAGTACTTC | CASSLGRDTGTYEQYF
TRBD1 | TRBJ2-1 | NA | TRBV5-1 | TGCGCCAGCAGCCCAGAGACAGGGCGGCATGAGCAGTTCTTC | CASSPETGRHEQFF
NA | TRBJ2-5 | medium-sized | TRBV6-5 | TGTGCCAGCAGTTACTCAACAGGGGGGGTACGGTACTTC | CASSYSTGGVRYF
TRBD2 | TRBJ2-2 | medium-sized | TRBV27 | TGTGCCAGCAGGAGACTAGCGGGAGACACCGGGGAGCTGTTTTTT | CASRRLAGDTGELFF
NA | TRBJ1-2 | NA | TRBV27 | TGTGCCAGCAGTTTATTAAGCGGTTCTTTTGGCTATGGCTACACCTTC | CASSLLSGSFGYGYTF
NA | TRBJ2-1 | NA | TRBV5-1 | TGCGCCAGCAGCTTGCAAGCGAGCAGCAATGAGCAGTTCTTC | CASSLQASSNEQFF
NA | TRBJ1-5 | medium-sized | TRBV5-6 | TGTGCCAGCAGCTCCAGGGACGCCGGCAATCAGCCCCAGCATTTT | CASSSRDAGNQPQHF
NA | TRBJ1-3 | once | TRBV4-1 | TGCGCCAGCAGCCAGACACTGGACTCTGGAAACACCATATATTTT | CASSQTLDSGNTIYF
TRBD2 | TRBJ2-3 | few | TRBV24-1 | TGTGCCACCAGTGCTACTTCGGCGGGGGGGGGGGGTACGCAGTATTTT | CATSATSAGGGGTQYF
TRBD2 | TRBJ2-7 | medium-sized | TRBV12-3/TRBV12-4 | TGTGCCAGCGCAGCGGGAGGATCGGTAGGCTACGAGCAGTACTTC | CASAAGGSVGYEQYF
TRBD2 | TRBJ2-7 | medium-sized | TRBV12-3/TRBV12-4 | TGTGCCAGCAGTTATCGGACTAGCGGGGCCGAGCAGTACTTC | CASSYRTSGAEQYF
NA | TRBJ2-7 | NA | TRBV28 | TGTGCCAGCGGAAGTGGGAGCTCCTACGAGCAGTACTTC | CASGSGSSYEQYF
NA | TRBJ2-3 | few | TRBV11-2 | TGTGCCAGCAGCTTAAGGCGGGGCCATAGCACAGATACGCAGTATTTT | CASSLRRGHSTDTQYF
NA | TRBJ2-1 | NA | TRBV20-1 | TGCAGTGCCGAGCGTTCCATGTTGAATGAGCAGTTCTTC | CSAERSMLNEQFF
NA | TRBJ2-7 | NA | TRBV19 | TGTGCCAGTAGTATAGATCGAAACGAGCAGTACTTC | CASSIDRNEQYF
TRBD2 | TRBJ2-7 | few | TRBV7-9 | TGTGCCAGCAGCTTATGGGGACTAGCGGTCCCGGGGGCCTACGAGCAGTACTTC | CASSLWGLAVPGAYEQYF
NA | TRBJ1-2 | NA | TRBV13 | TGTGCCAGCAGCTTAGGTATCGGCTACACCTTC | CASSLGIGYTF
NA | TRBJ1-2 | NA | TRBV5-4 | TGTGCCAGCAGCTTCGGGAACTATGGGGGGATCTATGGCTACACCTTC | CASSFGNYGGIYGYTF
TRBD2 | TRBJ2-1 | NA | TRBV5-1 | TGCGCCAGCAGCTTGTTGTCTAGCGGGACTGAGCAGTTCTTC | CASSLLSSGTEQFF
NA | TRBJ1-2 | few | TRBV12-3/TRBV12-4 | TGTGCCAGCAGGGATTCGGGACGGAGTGCTGGGGGCTACACCTTC | CASRDSGRSAGGYTF
NA | TRBJ2-1 | medium-sized | TRBV18 | TGTGCCAGCTCCCCTCCAGGGGTCAATGAGCAGTTCTTC | CASSPPGVNEQFF
NA | TRBJ1-1 | once | TRBV7-6 | TGTGCAAGCAGCTTAGCTTTCTTT | CASSLAFF
TRBD1 | TRBJ1-4 | NA | TRBV27 | TGTGCCAGCAGTTTAGTAGGGGGCCTGGGTCCCAATGAAAAACTGTTTTTT | CASSLVGGLGPNEKLFF
TRBD2 | TRBJ2-5 | NA | TRBV4-2 | TGTGCCAGCAGTCGAGGAGTGGCTAGCGGGAGGAACCAAGAGACCCAGTACTTC | CASSRGVASGRNQETQYF
TRBD2 | TRBJ2-5 | few | TRBV10-3 | TGTGCCATCAGTGAGACTAGCGGGAGCCAAGAGACCCAGTACTTC | CAISETSGSQETQYF
NA | TRBJ1-2 | NA | TRBV28 | TGTGCCAGCAGTCGCAACTATGGCTACACCTTC | CASSRNYGYTF
TRBD1 | TRBJ2-3 | medium-sized | TRBV5-1 | TGCGCCAGCATTGATAGGACAGGACAACCCACAGATACGCAGTATTTT | CASIDRTGQPTDTQYF
TRBD2 | TRBJ2-7 | few | TRBV7-2 | TGTGCCAGCAGCTTAGATGGTAGCGGGTACGACGAGCAGTACTTC | CASSLDGSGYDEQYF
NA | TRBJ1-6 | medium-sized | TRBV30 | TGTGCCTGGGGGGACTGGGTCTCGAGTTCACCCCTCCACTTT | CAWGDWVSSSPLHF
TRBD1 | TRBJ2-1 | NA | TRBV28 | TGTGCCAGCAAAAGAGGGGGCTTTGAGCAGTTCTTC | CASKRGGFEQFF
TRBD1 | TRBJ2-7 | NA | TRBV5-1 | TGCGCCAGCAGCTCCAGGGGGAGTTTGGTTGAGGACGAGCAGTACTTC | CASSSRGSLVEDEQYF
TRBD2 | TRBJ2-1 | few | TRBV10-1 | TGCGCCAGCAGTAGCGCTAGCGGGAGAAATGAGCAGTTCTTC | CASSSASGRNEQFF